This T cell receptor beta chain was sequenced in a study of blood T cells in healthy people across ages. This CDR3 is 13 amino acids long. Germline CDR1 SNHLY, CDR2 FYNNEI. Between the trimmed V and J ends, which lost 8 bases and 4 bases, there was a span of 15 bases. This clonotype was seen more than once but under ten times. Through a sample-barcoded 5' primer and a J-beta primer mix, a second PCR was run for about 6 to 12 cycles. Via MiXCR, TCRdb re-called the 5' RACE reads, giving one row per CDR3 protein. Counted here are roughly 800,000 distinct CDR3 sequences, around 25% occurring once; the ten biggest clones make up 9.4%. These data also formed part of another study, on T cells of mothers and their children.

The clonotype was recovered from a boy between 10 and 17 years old in good health. The chain links TRBV2 to TRBJ2-7; a weak D match, TRBD2 (5 bases). The material sequenced was blood. CDR3 loop: CASLEDRGYEQYF. The CDR3 coding sequence is TGTGCCAGCCTAGAGGACCGGGGTTACGAGCAGTACTTC.